Sequencing of this T cell receptor beta chain was carried out in a study of blood T cell repertoires in COVID-19. Across the study: Collection of acute and convalescent COVID-19 samples took place in the United States, Italy and Spain.

Only in-frame clones appear in the TCRdb table, and some are missing; sequencing was by immunoSEQ multiplex PCR. The sample carries about 300,000 clones, more than 80% recorded once. Participants came from roughly 24 US areas, aged roughly 18 to 100 years. The study counted Cohort 3 donors as recovered given two negative PCRs, clearance, or symptom resolution. The length of the CDR3 is 15 residues. V was clipped by 4 bases and J by 3 bases, with 17 bases between them. Germline loops: CDR1 SGDLS, CDR2 YYNGEE. The chain links TRBV9 to TRBJ2-7; D uncertain. The sequence was obtained from a woman in her twenties or thirties who had recovered from COVID-19. The material sequenced was PBMCs or T cells enriched from blood (not recorded which). The CDR3 region has the DNA TGTGCCAGCAGCCCCCACCCTGACTTAGTCTACGAGCAGTACTTC. Its protein is CASSPHPDLVYEQYF. Variable domain in full (rest from reference TRBV9 and TRBJ2-7): DSGVTQTPKHLITATGQRVTLRCSPRSGDLSVYWYQQSLDQGLQFLIQYYNGEERAKGNILERFSAQQFPDLHSELNLSSLELGDSALYFCASSPHPDLVYEQYFGPGTRLTVT.